These 19 T cell receptor beta chains share one sample of origin, sequenced in a study of beta chain features in type 1 diabetes. Overall study findings and caveats: Moderately but significantly shorter TCRB CDR3s were found in Type 1 diabetes patients in all four CD4+ subsets.

The authors reverse transcribed all of the isolated RNA, so sequencing captured expressed TCRB transcripts. TCRdb's copy holds only in-frame clones and misses some; the assay was immunoSEQ multiplex PCR. This table has some 700,000 clones, under 15% appearing once. No antigen has been assigned to these receptors. Sequencing was carried out using naive CD4+ T cells from blood. These receptors originate from a man aged 18 to 30 with type 1 diabetes.

CDR3 DNA: TGCAGCGTTGTGCAGGGGGGTAAGGCCGGGGAGCTGTTTTTT. Translation gives CSVVQGGKAGELFF. This chain connects TRBV29-1 to TRBJ2-2; D might be TRBD1 (7 bases). In germline, CDR1 is SQVTM, CDR2 ANQGSEA. Trimming took off 4 bases at V and 6 bases at J, with 15 bases between the two ends. The CDR3 consists of 14 residues.

The V and J genes are TRBV30 and TRBJ1-2; D remains ambiguous. CDR1 GTSNPN and CDR2 SVGIG come from the germline V gene (reference sequence). Trimming cost V 3 bases and J 4 bases, with 9 bases left between them. The CDR3 extends over 12 amino acids. CDR3 protein: CAWRPSLYGYTF. The CDR3 region has the DNA TGTGCCTGGAGGCCGAGCCTCTATGGCTACACCTTC.

The DNA of the CDR3 is TGCGCCAGCAGCCTGACGGGTGGGACCCAGCAGTACTTC. This sequence encodes CASSLTGGTQQYF. This chain joins TRBV5-1 and TRBJ2-7, with D perhaps given as TRBD1 or TRBD2 (5 bases each). Germline loops: CDR1 SGHRS, CDR2 YFSETQ. The CDR3 is made up of 13 amino acids. The V end was cut by 4 bases, the J end by 8 bases, with 16 bases between.

The chain has TRBV2 and TRBJ1-2; D not certain. The CDR3 loop spans 9 amino acids. Per germline, CDR1 SNHLY and CDR2 FYNNEI. V was cut by 6 bases and J by 13 bases, with 9 bases left in between. The CDR3 here is CASSPGGTF. CDR3 DNA sequence: TGTGCCAGCAGCCCCGGTGGCACCTTC.

This clone showed up just a few times. This chain joins TRBV7-6 and TRBJ1-2; D unresolved. Germline V lookup: CDR1 SGHVS, CDR2 FNYEAQ. Trimming removed 5 bases from V and 0 bases from J, with 7 bases in between. The CDR3 is 13 residues long. The CDR3 spells CASSPQTNYGYTF. The CDR3 nucleotides are TGTGCCAGCAGCCCCCAAACTAACTATGGCTACACCTTC.

This clone has only a few counts. The genes are TRBV11-1 and TRBJ1-1, with D possibly TRBD1 on 5 matching bases. CDR1 SGHAT and CDR2 FQDESV come from the germline V gene (reference sequence). This CDR3 spans 16 amino acids. Trimming pared 7 bases from V and 1 base from J, leaving 19 bases between. The CDR3 sequence is CASNPQGGSWNTEAFF. The CDR3 coding sequence is TGTGCCAGCAACCCCCAGGGAGGTTCCTGGAACACTGAAGCTTTCTTT.

This chain joins TRBV9 and TRBJ2-3; no clear D. V was cut by 4 bases and J by 2 bases, with 14 bases left in between. Germline values: CDR1 SGDLS, CDR2 YYNGEE. This CDR3 is 15 amino acids long. The CDR3 here is CASSLGSLSTDTQYF. CDR3 nucleotide sequence: TGTGCCAGCAGCCTGGGGTCGTTATCCACAGATACGCAGTATTTT. Full variable domain (remainder filled in from reference TRBV9 and TRBJ2-3): DSGVTQTPKHLITATGQRVTLRCSPRSGDLSVYWYQQSLDQGLQFLIQYYNGEERAKGNILERFSAQQFPDLHSELNLSSLELGDSALYFCASSLGSLSTDTQYFGPGTRLTVL.

J is TRBJ2-6 and V is TRBV10-3; 11 bases agree with TRBD1. The CDR3 has 16 residues. Germline CDR1 ENHRY, CDR2 SYGVKD. V gave up 11 bases and J gave up 2 bases; unmatched junction bases: 8. CDR3 in amino acids: CAVGGQGVAGANVLTF. CDR3 bases: TGTGCCGTTGGGGGACAGGGGGTCGCTGGGGCCAACGTCCTGACTTTC.

This clone has just a few counts. This chain joins TRBV28 and TRBJ2-5, with 12 bases fitting TRBD1. CDR1 and CDR2 (germline): MDHEN, SYDVKM. CDR3 length: 15 amino acids. After removal of 6 bases from V and 4 bases from J, the junction contained 6 bases not matched to a gene. The CDR3 nucleotides read TGTGCCAGCAGAACCGGGACAGGGGGCGCAGAGACCCAGTACTTC. Amino acid sequence: CASRTGTGGAETQYF. The entire variable domain, with the rest obtained from reference TRBV28 and TRBJ2-5, is as follows: DVKVTQSSRYLVKRTGEKVFLECVQDMDHENMFWYRQDPGLGLRLIYFSYDVKMKEKGDIPEGYSVSREKKERFSLILESASTNQTSMYLCASRTGTGGAETQYFGPGTRLLVL.

This clone was counted between two and nine times. The gene calls are TRBV11-2 and TRBJ2-7; D may correspond to TRBD1 or TRBD2 (5 bases each). The length of the CDR3 is 15 residues. V lost 4 bases and J lost 5, with 18 bases in between. Per the germline V gene, CDR1 is SGHAT and CDR2 is FQNNGV. This CDR3 reads CASSSLRGVNHEQYF. The CDR3 nucleotides are TGTGCCAGCAGCTCCCTCCGGGGCGTTAACCACGAGCAGTACTTC.

This clone was seen a handful of times. V usage is TRBV5-1 and J usage is TRBJ2-3, with D perhaps assigned TRBD1 or TRBD2 (5 bases each). The CDR3 is 16 amino acids. V was clipped by 3 bases and J by 1 base, with 15 bases between them. Germline V CDR1 and CDR2: SGHRS, YFSETQ. CDR3 amino acids: CASSWGTAEGTDTQYF. The CDR3 nucleotides read TGCGCCAGCAGCTGGGGGACCGCGGAGGGCACAGATACGCAGTATTTT.

This sequence joins TRBV5-1 and TRBJ1-4; tentatively, D is TRBD1 (5 bases). The V and J ends lost 0 bases and 6 bases respectively, with 12 bases between them. The germline V gene has CDR1 SGHRS and CDR2 YFSETQ. The CDR3 extends over 15 amino acids. Here the CDR3 DNA reads TGCGCCAGCAGCTTGGAGGACATCGGGGATGAAAAACTGTTTTTT. Translated: CASSLEDIGDEKLFF.

The chain couples TRBV7-9 to TRBJ2-1; D remains unclear. Germline assignment: CDR1 SEHNR and CDR2 FQNEAQ (reference sequence). The V and J ends lost 2 bases and 0 bases respectively, with 8 bases between them. The CDR3 has 15 amino acids. The CDR3: CASSLQRLSYNEQFF. CDR3 DNA: TGTGCCAGCAGCTTACAGCGCCTCTCCTACAATGAGCAGTTCTTC.

Here the CDR3 reads CASTGDRAYEQYF. The DNA of the CDR3 is TGCGCCAGCACCGGGGACAGGGCCTACGAGCAGTACTTC. The rearrangement uses TRBV10-1 and TRBJ2-7, with TRBD1 identical over 9 bases. CDR1 and CDR2 from the germline V gene are WNHNN and SYGVQD (reference sequence). CDR3 length: 13 amino acids. The junction had 3 bases not matched to a gene; V was cut back by 7 bases and J by 2 bases.

This clone turned up a few times. The DNA for the CDR3 is TGTGCCAGCAGCGACACAGAAGGTGGCTACACCTTC. It is translated as CASSDTEGGYTF. The chain combines TRBV2 with TRBJ1-2; D is unresolved. Trimming shortened V by 6 bases and J by 7 bases, and 12 bases separated the two germline ends. The V gene's germline CDR1 is SNHLY and CDR2 FYNNEI. The CDR3 totals 12 residues.

A few counts support this clone. V gene TRBV30 combines with J gene TRBJ1-3; D is uncertain. Trimming removed 4 bases at V and 4 bases at J, with 14 bases between. This CDR3 spans 14 amino acids. The germline V gene has CDR1 GTSNPN and CDR2 SVGIG (reference sequence). The CDR3 sequence: CAWNRGSPGNTIYF. CDR3 in DNA: TGTGCCTGGAATCGGGGTAGTCCCGGAAACACCATATATTTT.

The chain carries TRBV9 and TRBJ1-2, with a possible D match to TRBD1 (6 bases). Trimming cost V 3 bases and J 1 base, with 19 bases left between them. The CDR3 consists of 17 residues. Per the germline V gene, CDR1 is SGDLS and CDR2 is YYNGEE. The CDR3 is CASSGTWDNRFNYGYTF. The CDR3 DNA reads TGTGCCAGCAGCGGAACTTGGGACAACCGATTTAACTATGGCTACACCTTC.

This rearrangement joins TRBV28 to TRBJ1-1; a possible D gene is TRBD1 (6 bases). The CDR3 runs 11 residues. Trimming removed 6 bases at V and 11 bases at J, with 13 bases between. CDR1 is MDHEN, CDR2 SYDVKM, per germline. As DNA, the CDR3 is TGTGCCAGCAGAATGGGGGCGGAGGCTTTCTTT. It codes for CASRMGAEAFF. Full variable domain (outside the CDR3, taken from reference TRBV28 and TRBJ1-1): DVKVTQSSRYLVKRTGEKVFLECVQDMDHENMFWYRQDPGLGLRLIYFSYDVKMKEKGDIPEGYSVSREKKERFSLILESASTNQTSMYLCASRMGAEAFFGQGTRLTVV.

The chain is built from TRBV2 and TRBJ1-2, with D possibly matching TRBD1 (6 bases). Trimming left V 3 bases short and J 7 bases short, with 12 bases between. Germline V gene lookup returns CDR1 SNHLY and CDR2 FYNNEI. The CDR3 length is 13 residues. DNA for the CDR3: TGTGCCAGCAGTGATAGACAGGACGGTGGCTACACCTTC. The encoded protein is CASSDRQDGGYTF.